A single sample gave rise to the 26 T cell receptor beta chains below, sequenced in a study of shared clonotypes between healthy human individuals. Assay used: immunoSEQ multiplex PCR; TCRdb lists only in-frame clones, some missing. The sample has under 300,000 clones, approximately 65% seen once; the top ten hold 11%. The sequencing input was memory CD4+ T cells sorted from blood. Documented subset: CD45RA-negative fraction. These receptors originate from a man aged 25 to 40 in good health.

V usage is TRBV4-2 and J usage is TRBJ2-7; TRBD2 matches 7 bases. Germline lookup yields CDR1 LGHNA and CDR2 YNFKEQ. V lost 3 bases and J lost 5; bases outside the gene matches: 7. The CDR3 is 14 amino acids. Here the CDR3 reads CASSQSGGLNEQYF. In DNA, the CDR3 is TGTGCCAGCAGCCAGTCGGGAGGCCTGAACGAGCAGTACTTC.

The rearrangement joins TRBV9 to TRBJ2-1; 7 nucleotides match TRBD1. V lost 0 bases to trimming and J lost 10 bases; unmatched junction nucleotides: 1. This CDR3 has 12 residues. CDR1 and CDR2 (germline): SGDLS, YYNGEE. CDR3 sequence reads: CASSVGTGEQFF. The CDR3 nucleotides read TGTGCCAGCAGCGTAGGGACAGGAGAGCAGTTCTTC.

The J gene is TRBJ2-1, the V gene TRBV18; TRBD2 agrees at 11 bases. Germline CDR1 and CDR2: KGHSH and LQKENI. Trimming cost V 5 bases and J 4 bases; bases outside gene matches: 13. The CDR3 is made up of 18 amino acids. The CDR3 reads CASSGGLAATTVYNEQFF. Written as DNA, the CDR3 is TGTGCCAGCTCAGGGGGACTAGCGGCAACGACAGTATACAATGAGCAGTTCTTC.

This clone was seen only once. The chain uses TRBV5-1 and TRBJ2-1; 7 nucleotides line up with TRBD1. The ends lost 2 bases at V and 5 bases at J; junction bases unmatched: 13. This CDR3 region has 17 residues. Germline V gene lookup returns CDR1 SGHRS and CDR2 YFSETQ. CDR3 sequence: CASSFPKGGTANNEQFF. The CDR3 DNA reads as TGCGCCAGCAGCTTCCCCAAGGGTGGGACAGCGAACAATGAGCAGTTCTTC.

The chain has TRBV6-1 and TRBJ2-1, with a weak D call TRBD1 (5 bases). CDR1 and CDR2 from the germline V gene are MNHNS and SASEGT. This CDR3 spans 15 amino acids. V was pared by 4 bases and J by 7 bases, with 17 bases between. CDR3 region: CASSVDSLGENEQFF. CDR3 nucleotide sequence: TGTGCCAGCAGTGTAGACTCCTTAGGGGAAAATGAGCAGTTCTTC.

There are a few counts of this clone. This chain joins TRBV28 and TRBJ2-7; 9 nucleotides match TRBD1. Germline CDR1 MDHEN, CDR2 SYDVKM. The CDR3 covers 14 residues. Unmatched junction bases numbered 10, after V lost 6 bases and J lost 7 bases. The CDR3 region is CASRLGTGYWEQYF. CDR3 nucleotide sequence: TGTGCCAGCAGACTGGGGACAGGGTATTGGGAGCAGTACTTC.

The J gene is TRBJ1-4, the V gene TRBV11-3; D may be TRBD1 (6 bases). The CDR3 runs to 16 residues. The germline V and J ends were trimmed by 8 bases and 7 bases, with 23 bases remaining between them. Per germline, CDR1 SGHNT and CDR2 YENEEA. The CDR3 coding sequence is TGTGCCAGCTTACCCGATAAGGGGGGTTACGGTGAAAAACTGTTTTTT. Its protein is CASLPDKGGYGEKLFF.

This chain joins TRBV10-1 and TRBJ2-7; tentatively, D is TRBD2 (5 bases). The V end lost 5 bases, the J end lost 0 bases, and 8 bases lay between the germline ends. CDR1 is WNHNN and CDR2 is SYGVQD in the germline V gene (reference sequence). CDR3 length: 13 residues. The CDR3, as DNA: TGCGCCAGCAGTCGGGGTAGCTCCTACGAGCAGTACTTC. Protein: CASSRGSSYEQYF.

This chain connects TRBV6-1 to TRBJ2-2; D possibly uses TRBD1 or TRBD2 (5 bases each). V lost 4 bases and J lost 5, with 11 bases in between. The germline V gene has CDR1 MNHNS and CDR2 SASEGT. The CDR3 sequence is 14 residues long. As DNA, the CDR3 is TGTGCCAGCAGTGGCGGGTCAGGGACCGGGGAGCTGTTTTTT. It codes for CASSGGSGTGELFF.

The chain's CDR3 is CASSSGGMGGSRETQYF. CDR3 bases: TGTGCCAGCAGCTCGGGGGGGATGGGCGGGAGTCGAGAGACCCAGTACTTC. The chain is built from TRBV5-4 and TRBJ2-5, with TRBD2 matching 8 bases. From germline, CDR1 is SGHNT and CDR2 YYREEE (reference sequence). This CDR3 comprises 17 residues. J lost 4 bases, V lost 3 bases, and 14 bases had no gene match.

This clone occurred many times. The rearrangement joins TRBV5-4 to TRBJ2-6; 16 bases are a match to TRBD2. The CDR3 runs 18 residues. V lost 4 bases to trimming and J lost 4 bases; unmatched junction nucleotides: 5. Germline CDR1 is SGHNT and CDR2 is YYREEE (reference sequence). CDR3 DNA: TGTGCCAGCAGCCGGGGACTAGCGGGAGGGGGAGGGGCCAACGTCCTGACTTTC. This sequence encodes CASSRGLAGGGGANVLTF. The full variable domain, in which reference TRBV5-4 and TRBJ2-6 provide the parts outside the CDR3, is ETGVTQSPTHLIKTRGQQVTLRCSSQSGHNTVSWYQQALGQGPQFIFQYYREEENGRGNFPPRFSGLQFPNYSSELNVNALELDDSALYLCASSRGLAGGGGANVLTFGAGSRLTVL.

CDR3 protein: CASSLRQGVASYNEQFF. The CDR3 DNA sequence: TGTGCCAGCAGCTTAAGACAAGGGGTGGCCTCCTACAATGAGCAGTTCTTC. The chain employs TRBV7-9 and TRBJ2-1, with D possibly TRBD1 on 5 matching bases. From germline, CDR1 is SEHNR and CDR2 FQNEAQ (reference sequence). Trimming shortened V by 2 bases and J by 0 bases, and 14 bases separated the two germline ends. There are 17 residues in the CDR3.

The rearrangement joins TRBV7-6 to TRBJ2-7, with 8 bases lining up with TRBD2. The CDR3 runs 15 residues. Trimming removed 4 bases from V and 4 bases from J; junction bases left unmatched: 9. Per the germline V gene, CDR1 is SGHVS and CDR2 is FNYEAQ. CDR3 coding DNA: TGTGCCAGCAGCTCCACCCCAGCGGGAGATTACGAGCAGTACTTC. Translation gives CASSSTPAGDYEQYF.

A few counts support this clone. The genes are TRBV7-2 and TRBJ2-1; D is undetermined. The CDR3 length is 13 residues. Germline V gene lookup returns CDR1 SGHTA and CDR2 FQGNSA. Trimming left V 8 bases short and J 6 bases short, with 14 bases between. CDR3 sequence reads: CASGLSRANEQFF. The CDR3 region has the DNA TGTGCCAGCGGCCTGTCCCGGGCCAATGAGCAGTTCTTC. The full variable domain, with the rest looked up from reference TRBV7-2 and TRBJ2-1, is GAGVSQSPSNKVTEKGKDVELRCDPISGHTALYWYRQSLGQGLEFLIYFQGNSAPDKSGLPSDRFSAERTGGSVSTLTIQRTQQEDSAVYLCASGLSRANEQFFGPGTRLTVL.

The CDR3, as DNA: TGTGCCAGTAGCGTCGGGGGATGGGGCAATCAGCCCCAGCATTTT. As protein: CASSVGGWGNQPQHF. J is TRBJ1-5 and V is TRBV19; D might be TRBD1 (5 bases). Trimming pared 6 bases from V and 2 bases from J, leaving 14 bases between. Germline CDR1 and CDR2: LNHDA and SQIVND (reference sequence). This CDR3 has 15 residues.

This clone was detected once. V usage is TRBV19 and J usage is TRBJ2-2; possibly TRBD1 or TRBD2 for D (5 bases each). Trimming cost V 10 bases and J 1 base, with 13 bases left between them. The germline gives CDR1 LNHDA, CDR2 SQIVND (reference sequence). CDR3 size: 14 residues. CDR3 amino acids: CATPGPMNTGELFF. CDR3 sequence (DNA): TGTGCCACTCCGGGACCTATGAACACCGGGGAGCTGTTTTTT.

The gene calls are TRBV7-2 and TRBJ1-2; D is undetermined. Trimming took off 3 bases at V and 0 bases at J, with 8 bases between the two ends. Germline CDR1 and CDR2: SGHTA and FQGNSA. CDR3 length: 14 residues. Here the CDR3 DNA reads TGTGCCAGCAGCTTCCCCGGAGCTAACTATGGCTACACCTTC. It translates to CASSFPGANYGYTF.

The chain recombines TRBV10-2 with TRBJ2-7; 9 bases match TRBD2. Germline CDR1 is WSHSY and CDR2 is SAAADI. Trimming removed 6 bases from V and 5 bases from J; junction bases left unmatched: 8. The CDR3 runs 14 residues. The CDR3 DNA reads as TGCGCCAGCAGGGAGACTAGCGGATGGAACGAGCAGTACTTC. It specifies CASRETSGWNEQYF.

DNA for the CDR3: TGTGCCAGCAGCTTAGGAAGAAGCGGGGAGCTGTTTTTT. Protein: CASSLGRSGELFF. The V and J genes are TRBV7-2 and TRBJ2-2, with D uncertain. The CDR3 contains 13 residues. The V gene lost 1 base and the J gene lost 7 bases, with 7 bases spanning the gap. Germline V lookup: CDR1 SGHTA, CDR2 FQGNSA.

In its sample, this clone was seen a few times. Within the sample, other DNA sequences also encode this same CDR3. V usage is TRBV28 and J usage is TRBJ1-5; TRBD1 aligns across 12 bases. The germline CDR1 and CDR2 sequences are MDHEN and SYDVKM. The V and J ends lost 6 bases and 8 bases, in that order; junction bases with no gene match: 5. The CDR3 loop spans 14 amino acids. The CDR3 protein is CASSPGQGAEPQHF. The DNA of the CDR3 is TGTGCCAGCAGCCCGGGACAGGGGGCTGAGCCCCAGCATTTT.

The CDR3 is CSVALGQGSNQPQHF. CDR3 DNA sequence: TGCAGCGTTGCTTTAGGGCAGGGTAGCAATCAGCCCCAGCATTTT. The chain has TRBV29-1 and TRBJ1-5; TRBD1 is a possible D gene (5 bases). The CDR3 length is 15 residues. CDR1 and CDR2 from the germline V gene are SQVTM and ANQGSEA. With 4 bases removed from V and 0 bases from J, the gap between germline ends came to 13 bases.

CDR3 nucleotide sequence: TGTGCCAGCTCACCACAACAGATTAACACCGGGGAGCTGTTTTTT. Translated: CASSPQQINTGELFF. The rearrangement uses TRBV18 and TRBJ2-2; D not resolved. The germline gives CDR1 KGHSH, CDR2 LQKENI. This CDR3 region has 15 residues. The V end was cut by 1 base, the J end by 2 bases, with 8 bases between.

The CDR3 coding sequence is TGTGCCAGCAGTGCTATCGGACAGAACTCCTTAGCCAAAAACATTCAGTACTTC. Translating it yields CASSAIGQNSLAKNIQYF. The chain employs TRBV6-1 and TRBJ2-4; a weak D match, TRBD1 (6 bases). Trimming cost V 4 bases and J 0 bases, with 19 bases left between them. The CDR3 is made up of 18 amino acids. Germline values: CDR1 MNHNS, CDR2 SASEGT.

Concerning this clone itself: The sample contains more than one DNA sequence encoding this CDR3. This rearrangement joins TRBV9 to TRBJ2-1, with D maybe TRBD1 (7 bases). The CDR3 covers 17 residues. Germline-derived CDR1 and CDR2 are SGDLS and YYNGEE. Trimming took off 0 bases at V and 0 bases at J, with 13 bases between the two ends. The CDR3 sequence: CASSVGAGGSSYNEQFF. The CDR3 region has the DNA TGTGCCAGCAGCGTAGGGGCAGGGGGGAGCTCCTACAATGAGCAGTTCTTC. Together with reference TRBV9 and TRBJ2-1, the CDR3 gives the full variable domain: DSGVTQTPKHLITATGQRVTLRCSPRSGDLSVYWYQQSLDQGLQFLIQYYNGEERAKGNILERFSAQQFPDLHSELNLSSLELGDSALYFCASSVGAGGSSYNEQFFGPGTRLTVL.

The V and J genes are TRBV7-2 and TRBJ2-5; D might be TRBD2 (5 bases). Germline assignment: CDR1 SGHTA and CDR2 FQGNSA. Trimming took off 5 bases at V and 6 bases at J, with 13 bases between the two ends. The CDR3 spans 13 residues. The CDR3 DNA is TGTGCCAGCAGCCCCCGAGAGGGTCAGACCCAGTACTTC. As protein: CASSPREGQTQYF.

The V call is TRBV2, the J call TRBJ2-1; D gene unclear. In germline, CDR1 is SNHLY, CDR2 FYNNEI. The CDR3 extends over 15 amino acids. Trimming removed 9 bases from V and 7 bases from J, with 22 bases in between. The CDR3 DNA follows: TGTGCCAGTCTTGGGTCTACCCCCGAGAAGAATGAGCAGTTCTTC. Its translation is CASLGSTPEKNEQFF. The variable domain in full, completed from reference TRBV2 and TRBJ2-1, reads EPEVTQTPSHQVTQMGQEVILRCVPISNHLYFYWYRQILGQKVEFLVSFYNNEISEKSEIFDDQFSVERPDGSNFTLKIRSTKLEDSAMYFCASLGSTPEKNEQFFGPGTRLTVL.